This entry lists 18 T cell receptor beta chains sequenced from one sample in a study of graft-versus-host responses after intestinal transplantation. These receptors lack a known antigen. The repertoire was sequenced with immunoSEQ multiplex PCR; TCRdb's copy has only in-frame clones and lacks some. The sample lists tens of thousands of clones; over 75% were seen once. The sequencing here drew on unstimulated CD8+ T cells sorted from spleen or lymph node cells, taken before intestinal transplant. The source of these receptors is a human donor who received an intestinal transplant.

The chain recombines TRBV5-8 with TRBJ2-7; 9 bases line up with TRBD1. CDR1 and CDR2 from the germline V gene are SGHTS and YDEGEE. The CDR3 has 15 residues. The ends lost 4 bases at V and 3 bases at J; junction bases unmatched: 8. CDR3 nucleotide sequence: TGTGCCAGCAGCCACCCCGGGACAGGGATCTACGAGCAGTACTTC. It yields the protein CASSHPGTGIYEQYF.

The genes are TRBV29-1 and TRBJ2-7; D possibly corresponds to TRBD1 (6 bases). This CDR3 spans 13 amino acids. Trimming removed 4 bases at V and 0 bases at J, with 10 bases between. The germline CDR1 and CDR2 sequences are SQVTM and ANQGSEA. The CDR3 protein is CSVVPDSSYEQYF. CDR3 in DNA: TGCAGCGTTGTGCCGGACAGCTCCTACGAGCAGTACTTC.

The gene calls are TRBV19 and TRBJ2-1; D not resolved. This CDR3 spans 13 amino acids. V lost 5 bases to trimming and J lost 8 bases, with 13 bases between them. The V gene's germline CDR1 is LNHDA and CDR2 SQIVND (reference sequence). CDR3 DNA sequence: TGTGCCAGTAGTTTCCGTTTTTCGGATGAGCAGTTCTTC. Its translation: CASSFRFSDEQFF.

The rearrangement uses TRBV4-2 and TRBJ2-1; 10 bases match TRBD2. The CDR3 loop spans 17 amino acids. The germline CDR1 and CDR2 sequences are LGHNA and YNFKEQ. J was trimmed by 5 bases and V by 4 bases; bases with no gene match: 11. CDR3 protein: CASSLTTTSGANNEQFF. The CDR3 DNA is TGTGCCAGCAGCCTTACCACAACTAGCGGGGCAAACAATGAGCAGTTCTTC.

The chain carries TRBV4-3 and TRBJ1-1, with D tentatively TRBD1 (5 bases). Germline V gene sequence: CDR1 LGHNA, CDR2 YSLEER. This CDR3 has 15 amino acids. Trimming removed 1 base at V and 3 bases at J, with 12 bases between. This CDR3 is CASSQGLRVDTEAFF. The CDR3 coding sequence is TGCGCCAGCAGCCAAGGTCTCAGGGTGGACACTGAAGCTTTCTTT.

This chain joins TRBV28 and TRBJ2-7, with 8 bases lining up with TRBD2. CDR1 is MDHEN and CDR2 is SYDVKM in the germline V gene. Trimming took 3 bases from V and 6 from J; bases not matched to a gene: 7. This CDR3 has 14 residues. CDR3 protein: CASSLTSEIVEQYF. CDR3 nucleotide sequence: TGTGCCAGCAGTTTGACTAGCGAGATCGTCGAGCAGTACTTC.

With regard to this clone: Additional DNA sequences in this sample encode the identical CDR3. The J gene is TRBJ1-3, the V gene TRBV9; 9 nucleotides match TRBD1. CDR3 size: 15 residues. V dropped 2 bases and J dropped 4; count of bases not matched to a gene: 4. CDR1 and CDR2 from the germline V gene are SGDLS and YYNGEE. The CDR3 sequence is CASSVGTGSGNTIYF. CDR3 DNA sequence: TGTGCCAGCAGCGTGGGGACAGGGAGCGGAAACACCATATATTTT.

The V and J genes are TRBV27 and TRBJ1-2; TRBD1 agrees at 7 bases. The germline gives CDR1 MNHEY, CDR2 SMNVEV (reference sequence). Trimming at V came to 3 bases and at J to 4 bases, leaving 5 bases not matched to a gene. The length of the CDR3 is 14 residues. CDR3 sequence reads: CASSFRDSLYGYTF. CDR3 DNA: TGTGCCAGCAGTTTCCGGGACAGCCTCTATGGCTACACCTTC.

The V and J genes are TRBV6-5 and TRBJ1-3, with no clear D. This CDR3 spans 10 amino acids. Germline CDR1 reads MNHEY; CDR2 reads SVGAGI. Between the trimmed V and J ends, which lost 5 bases and 8 bases, there was a span of 4 bases. CDR3 protein: CASSLYTIYF. The CDR3 region has the DNA TGTGCCAGCAGTCTTTACACCATATATTTT.

The chain links TRBV28 to TRBJ1-2; the match to TRBD1 covers 7 bases. Germline trimming cut 7 bases from V and 5 bases from J; bases unmatched to any gene: 4. Looked up from germline, CDR1 is MDHEN and CDR2 is SYDVKM. The CDR3 contains 12 residues. The CDR3 DNA reads as TGTGCCAGCACCCTACAGGGGTATGGCTACACCTTC. Translating gives CASTLQGYGYTF.

This CDR3 is CASSLAGFPETQYF. The CDR3 coding sequence is TGTGCCAGCAGCTTGGCGGGGTTTCCAGAGACCCAGTACTTC. The chain links TRBV5-4 to TRBJ2-5; D perhaps matches TRBD2 (5 bases). The CDR3 length is 14 residues. The germline CDR1 and CDR2 sequences are SGHNT and YYREEE (reference sequence). Trimming shortened V by 0 bases and J by 4 bases, and 10 bases separated the two germline ends.

This CDR3 is CASSGGDRAPGELFF. CDR3 DNA sequence: TGTGCCAGCAGCGGAGGGGACAGGGCGCCCGGGGAGCTGTTTTTT. The chain has TRBV9 and TRBJ2-2; 9 positions match TRBD1. V lost 3 bases, J lost 6 bases, and 6 bases stayed unmatched. From germline, CDR1 is SGDLS and CDR2 YYNGEE. The CDR3 spans 15 residues. Using reference TRBV9 and TRBJ2-2 for the parts outside the CDR3, the full variable domain is DSGVTQTPKHLITATGQRVTLRCSPRSGDLSVYWYQQSLDQGLQFLIQYYNGEERAKGNILERFSAQQFPDLHSELNLSSLELGDSALYFCASSGGDRAPGELFFGEGSRLTVL.

The chain has TRBV4-1 and TRBJ1-4; D may be TRBD1 (6 bases). The germline CDR1 and CDR2 sequences are MGHRA and YSYEKL. This CDR3 is built from 14 residues. The V and J ends lost 0 bases and 8 bases respectively, with 10 bases between them. The CDR3 DNA follows: TGCGCCAGCAGCCAAGAGAACAGGGCCGAAAAACTGTTTTTT. This gives the protein CASSQENRAEKLFF.

The rearrangement joins TRBV6-5 to TRBJ2-5; 8 bases are a match to TRBD2. The CDR3 runs 15 residues. Trimming at V came to 0 bases and at J to 2 bases, leaving 2 bases not matched to a gene. Germline V gene sequence: CDR1 MNHEY, CDR2 SVGAGI. CDR3 DNA: TGTGCCAGCAGTTACTCGAGCGGGGGACAAGAGACCCAGTACTTC. Its protein is CASSYSSGGQETQYF.

V gene TRBV9 combines with J gene TRBJ2-2, with D tentatively TRBD2 (5 bases). Germline assignment: CDR1 SGDLS and CDR2 YYNGEE. The CDR3 is 12 amino acids. The V end lost 3 bases, the J end lost 8 bases, and 8 bases lay between the germline ends. This CDR3 is CASSARAGELFF. The CDR3, as DNA: TGTGCCAGCAGCGCGAGGGCGGGGGAGCTGTTTTTT.

The chain uses TRBV4-1 and TRBJ2-3, with D hard to call. Trimming took off 4 bases at V and 2 bases at J, with 13 bases between the two ends. The germline gives CDR1 MGHRA, CDR2 YSYEKL. The CDR3 extends over 15 amino acids. CDR3 sequence reads: CASSLRLAATDTQYF. DNA of the CDR3: TGCGCCAGCAGCCTCCGTTTGGCTGCCACAGATACGCAGTATTTT.

The gene calls are TRBV5-4 and TRBJ1-1; possibly TRBD1 for D (6 bases). Trimming stripped 1 base from V and 0 bases from J, with 13 bases between. CDR3 size: 16 residues. Germline V lookup: CDR1 SGHNT, CDR2 YYREEE (reference sequence). The CDR3 coding sequence is TGTGCCAGCAGCTTGCCGGGACACCAGATGAACACTGAAGCTTTCTTT. Amino acid sequence: CASSLPGHQMNTEAFF.

The V call is TRBV6-5, the J call TRBJ2-5; 14 positions agree with TRBD2. Germline V CDR1 and CDR2: MNHEY, SVGAGI. Germline trimming cut 2 bases from V and 5 bases from J; bases unmatched to any gene: 4. The CDR3 loop spans 16 amino acids. The CDR3 region is CASSYGTSGSWETQYF. The CDR3 nucleotides are TGTGCCAGCAGTTACGGGACTAGCGGGAGTTGGGAGACCCAGTACTTC.